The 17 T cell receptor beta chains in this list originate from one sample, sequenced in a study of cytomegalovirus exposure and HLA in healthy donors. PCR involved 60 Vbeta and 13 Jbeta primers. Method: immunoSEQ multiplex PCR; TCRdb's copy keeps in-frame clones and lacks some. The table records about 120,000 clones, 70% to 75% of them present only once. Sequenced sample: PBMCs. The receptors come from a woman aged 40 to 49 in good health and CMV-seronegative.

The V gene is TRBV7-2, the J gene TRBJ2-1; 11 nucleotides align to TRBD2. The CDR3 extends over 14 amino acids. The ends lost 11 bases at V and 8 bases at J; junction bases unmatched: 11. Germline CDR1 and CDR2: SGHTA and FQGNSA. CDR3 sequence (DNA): TGTGCCGGTGGGATAGCGGGGGGGCCGGATGAGCAGTTCTTC. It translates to CAGGIAGGPDEQFF. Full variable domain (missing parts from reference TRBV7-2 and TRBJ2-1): GAGVSQSPSNKVTEKGKDVELRCDPISGHTALYWYRQSLGQGLEFLIYFQGNSAPDKSGLPSDRFSAERTGGSVSTLTIQRTQQEDSAVYLCAGGIAGGPDEQFFGPGTRLTVL.

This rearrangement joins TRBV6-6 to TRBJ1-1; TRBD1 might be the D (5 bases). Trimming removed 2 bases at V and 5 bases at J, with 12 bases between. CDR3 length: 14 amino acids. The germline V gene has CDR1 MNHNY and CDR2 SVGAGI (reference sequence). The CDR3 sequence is CASSYAGGGTEAFF. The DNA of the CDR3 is TGTGCCAGCAGTTACGCGGGGGGTGGTACTGAAGCTTTCTTT.

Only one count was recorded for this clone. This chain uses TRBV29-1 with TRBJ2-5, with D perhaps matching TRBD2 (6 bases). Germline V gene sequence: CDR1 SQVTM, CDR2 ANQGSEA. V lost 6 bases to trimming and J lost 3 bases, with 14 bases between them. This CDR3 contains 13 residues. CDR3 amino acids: CSVPSGGEETQYF. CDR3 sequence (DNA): TGCAGCGTCCCTTCCGGGGGAGAAGAGACCCAGTACTTC. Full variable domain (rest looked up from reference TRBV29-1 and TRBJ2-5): SAVISQKPSRDICQRGTSLTIQCQVDSQVTMMFWYRQQPGQSLTLIATANQGSEATYESGFVIDKFPISRPNLTFSTLTVSNMSPEDSSIYLCSVPSGGEETQYFGPGTRLLVL.

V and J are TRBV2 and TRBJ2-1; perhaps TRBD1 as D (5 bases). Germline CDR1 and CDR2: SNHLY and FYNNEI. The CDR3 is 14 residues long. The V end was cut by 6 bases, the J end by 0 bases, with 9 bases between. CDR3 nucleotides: TGTGCCAGCAGCTTTGACAGCTCCTACAATGAGCAGTTCTTC. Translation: CASSFDSSYNEQFF.

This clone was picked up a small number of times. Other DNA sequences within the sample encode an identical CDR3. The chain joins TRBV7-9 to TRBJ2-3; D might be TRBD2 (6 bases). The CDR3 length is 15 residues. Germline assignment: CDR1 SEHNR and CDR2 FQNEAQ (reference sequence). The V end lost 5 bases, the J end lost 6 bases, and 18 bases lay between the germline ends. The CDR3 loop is CASSPPGGLRDTQYF. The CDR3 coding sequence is TGTGCCAGCAGCCCGCCAGGAGGGCTACGGGATACGCAGTATTTT.

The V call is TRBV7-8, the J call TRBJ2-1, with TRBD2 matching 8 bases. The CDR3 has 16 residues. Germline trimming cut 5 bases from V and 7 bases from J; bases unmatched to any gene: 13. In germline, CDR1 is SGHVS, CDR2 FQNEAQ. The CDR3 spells CASSPSDSGGVNEQFF. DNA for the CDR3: TGTGCCAGCAGCCCAAGCGACAGCGGGGGTGTTAATGAGCAGTTCTTC.

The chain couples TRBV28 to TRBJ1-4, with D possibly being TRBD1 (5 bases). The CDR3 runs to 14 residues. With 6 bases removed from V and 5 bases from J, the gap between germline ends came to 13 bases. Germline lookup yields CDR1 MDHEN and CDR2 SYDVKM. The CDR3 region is CASSRGSGNEKLFF. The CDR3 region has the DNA TGTGCCAGCAGCCGGGGGTCAGGGAATGAAAAACTGTTTTTT.

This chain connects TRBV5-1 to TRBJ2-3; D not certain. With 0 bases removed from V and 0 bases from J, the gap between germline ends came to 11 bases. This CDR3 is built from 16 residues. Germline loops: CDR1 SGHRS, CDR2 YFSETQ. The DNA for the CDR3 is TGCGCCAGCAGCTTGGAATTGGCCCCCAGCACAGATACGCAGTATTTT. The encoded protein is CASSLELAPSTDTQYF.

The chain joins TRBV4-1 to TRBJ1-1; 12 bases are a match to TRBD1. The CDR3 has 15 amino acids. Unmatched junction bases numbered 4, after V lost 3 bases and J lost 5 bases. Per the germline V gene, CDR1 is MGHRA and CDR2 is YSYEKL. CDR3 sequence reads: CASSHPGQGATEAFF. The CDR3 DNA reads TGCGCCAGCAGCCACCCGGGACAGGGGGCTACTGAAGCTTTCTTT.

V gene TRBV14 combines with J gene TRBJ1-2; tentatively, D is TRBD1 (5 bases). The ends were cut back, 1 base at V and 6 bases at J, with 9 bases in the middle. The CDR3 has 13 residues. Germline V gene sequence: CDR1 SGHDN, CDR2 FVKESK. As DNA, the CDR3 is TGTGCCAGCAGCCAAGTGCCAGGGCATGGCTACACCTTC. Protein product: CASSQVPGHGYTF.

The CDR3 protein is CASSPLRTEAFF. Here the CDR3 DNA reads TGTGCCAGCTCACCCCTGAGGACTGAAGCTTTCTTT. The chain joins TRBV18 to TRBJ1-1; D remains ambiguous. V was cut by 3 bases and J by 5 bases, with 7 bases left in between. Germline V CDR1 and CDR2: KGHSH, LQKENI. The CDR3 is 12 residues long.

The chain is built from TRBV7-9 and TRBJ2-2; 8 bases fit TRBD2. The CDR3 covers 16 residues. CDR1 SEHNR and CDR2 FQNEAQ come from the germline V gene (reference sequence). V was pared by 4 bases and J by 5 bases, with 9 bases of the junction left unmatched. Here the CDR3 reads CASSSPGGAPTGELFF. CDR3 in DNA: TGTGCCAGCAGCTCCCCGGGGGGGGCACCGACCGGGGAGCTGTTTTTT.

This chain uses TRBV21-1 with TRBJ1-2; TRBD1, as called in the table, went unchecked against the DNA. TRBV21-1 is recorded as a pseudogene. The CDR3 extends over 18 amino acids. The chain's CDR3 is CASSKAEAGHHANYGYTF. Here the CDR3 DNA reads TGTGCCAGCAGCAAAGCCGAGGCAGGGCATCACGCTAACTATGGCTACACCTTC.

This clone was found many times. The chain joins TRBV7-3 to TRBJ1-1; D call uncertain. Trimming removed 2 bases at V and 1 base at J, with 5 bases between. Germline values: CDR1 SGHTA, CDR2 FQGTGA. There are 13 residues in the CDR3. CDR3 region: CASSLQENTEAFF. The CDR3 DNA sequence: TGTGCCAGCAGCTTACAGGAGAACACTGAAGCTTTCTTT.

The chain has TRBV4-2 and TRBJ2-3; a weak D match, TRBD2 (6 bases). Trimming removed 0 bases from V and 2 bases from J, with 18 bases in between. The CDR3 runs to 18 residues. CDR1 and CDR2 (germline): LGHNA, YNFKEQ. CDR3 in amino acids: CASSQESRWEVPTDTQYF. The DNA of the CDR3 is TGTGCCAGCAGCCAAGAAAGTCGGTGGGAGGTTCCCACAGATACGCAGTATTTT.

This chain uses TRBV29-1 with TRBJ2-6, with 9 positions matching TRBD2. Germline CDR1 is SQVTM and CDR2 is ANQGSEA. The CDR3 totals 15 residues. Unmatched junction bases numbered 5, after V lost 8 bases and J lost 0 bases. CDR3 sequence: CSTRGGSSGANVLTF. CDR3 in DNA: TGCAGCACGCGGGGGGGCAGCTCTGGGGCCAACGTCCTGACTTTC.

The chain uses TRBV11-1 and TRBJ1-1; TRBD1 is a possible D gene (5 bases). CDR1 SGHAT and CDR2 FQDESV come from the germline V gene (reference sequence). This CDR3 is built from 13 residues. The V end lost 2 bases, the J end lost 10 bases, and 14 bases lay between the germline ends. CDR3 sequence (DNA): TGTGCCAGCAGCTTATCCGAAGGAAGGGGAGCTTTCTTT. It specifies CASSLSEGRGAFF.